Sequencing of this TCR beta chain was carried out in a study of identical twins. Template switching, a step in the protocol, added a universal primer site, and cDNA carried unique molecular identifiers. TCRdb reprocessed the 5' RACE reads with MiXCR, giving one entry per CDR3 protein. The sample includes about 520,000 distinct CDR3 sequences, around 20% of them seen just once. This clonotype appeared many times. The same sample was also used in a study of T cells expressing NK-cell markers. This second study notes: Each TCR beta repertoire originated in sorted T cells that were CD3+CD56+NKG2C+, CD3+CD56+NKG2C- or CD3+CD56-NKG2C+. HCMV seropositivity marked seven of the eight sequenced donors; one was seronegative. In several donors, dominant CD3+CD56+NKG2C+ clones formed roughly 1.0-7.5% of CD8+ cells.

Sequencing was performed on CD4+ T cells sorted from blood. The receptor comes from a woman aged 18-29 years in good health.

CDR3 DNA sequence: TGCAGCGTTGGGGCGGGAAGCTACACCTTC. Its translation: CSVGAGSYTF. The rearrangement joins TRBV29-1 to TRBJ1-2; D not certain. The CDR3 is 10 residues long. Per germline, CDR1 SQVTM and CDR2 ANQGSEA. Trimming stripped 4 bases from V and 9 bases from J, with 9 bases between.